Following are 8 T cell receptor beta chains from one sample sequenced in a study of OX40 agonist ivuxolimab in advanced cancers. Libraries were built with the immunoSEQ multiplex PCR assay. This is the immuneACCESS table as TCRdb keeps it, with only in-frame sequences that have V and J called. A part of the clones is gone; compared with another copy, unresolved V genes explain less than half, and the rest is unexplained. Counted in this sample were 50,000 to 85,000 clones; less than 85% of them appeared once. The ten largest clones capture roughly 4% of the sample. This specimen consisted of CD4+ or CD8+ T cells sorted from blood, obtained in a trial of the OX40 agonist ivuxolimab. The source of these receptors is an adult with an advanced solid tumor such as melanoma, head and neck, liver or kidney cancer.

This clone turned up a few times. CDR3 nucleotide sequence: TGTGCCAGCAGGCCCACAGGGGGTCACTACGAGCAGTACTTC. Translated: CASRPTGGHYEQYF. The chain links TRBV2 to TRBJ2-7; 8 nucleotides line up with TRBD1. The V and J ends lost 6 bases and 3 bases, in that order; junction bases with no gene match: 7. This CDR3 is 14 amino acids long. Germline CDR1 and CDR2: SNHLY and FYNNEI.

Written as DNA, the CDR3 is TGTGCCAGCGGGGGACTCCCCGTGAAGACCCAGTACTTC. Translated: CASGGLPVKTQYF. The genes are TRBV11-3 and TRBJ2-5; D might be TRBD2 (6 bases). This CDR3 region has 13 residues. The V gene lost 8 bases and the J gene lost 6 bases, with 16 bases spanning the gap. Germline CDR1 and CDR2: SGHNT and YENEEA.

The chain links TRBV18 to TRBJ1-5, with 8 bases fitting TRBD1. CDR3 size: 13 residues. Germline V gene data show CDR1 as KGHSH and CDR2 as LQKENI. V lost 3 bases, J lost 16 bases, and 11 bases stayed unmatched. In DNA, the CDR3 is TGTGCCAGCTCACCGAACCTACAGGGGGTGGTTCATTTT. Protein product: CASSPNLQGVVHF.

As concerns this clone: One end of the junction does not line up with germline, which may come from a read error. The CDR3 nucleotides read TGTGCCAGCAGAGAAGGGCTTAGCAATCAGCCCCAGCATTTT. Translation gives CASREGLSNQPQHF. V usage is TRBV2 and J usage is TRBJ1-5; D uncertain. Germline CDR1 and CDR2: SNHLY and FYNNEI. The CDR3 is made up of 14 amino acids.

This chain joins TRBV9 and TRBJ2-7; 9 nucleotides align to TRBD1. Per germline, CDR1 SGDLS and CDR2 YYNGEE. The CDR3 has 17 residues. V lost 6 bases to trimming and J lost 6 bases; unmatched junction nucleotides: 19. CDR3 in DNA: TGTGCCAGCACCCTAGCCCCAACTCCGGGACAGGGTTCCGAGCAGTACTTC. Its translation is CASTLAPTPGQGSEQYF.

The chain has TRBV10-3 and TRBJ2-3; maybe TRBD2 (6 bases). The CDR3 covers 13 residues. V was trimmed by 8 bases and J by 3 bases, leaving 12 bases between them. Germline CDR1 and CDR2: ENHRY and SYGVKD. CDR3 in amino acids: CAIRLEGTDTQYF. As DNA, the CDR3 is TGTGCCATCCGACTAGAGGGAACAGATACGCAGTATTTT.

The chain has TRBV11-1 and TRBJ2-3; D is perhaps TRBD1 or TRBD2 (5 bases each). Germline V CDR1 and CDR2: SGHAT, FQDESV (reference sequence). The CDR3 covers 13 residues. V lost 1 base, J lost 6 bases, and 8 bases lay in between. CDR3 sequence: CASSLGGWDTQYF. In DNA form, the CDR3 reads TGTGCCAGCAGCTTAGGGGGGTGGGATACGCAGTATTTT.

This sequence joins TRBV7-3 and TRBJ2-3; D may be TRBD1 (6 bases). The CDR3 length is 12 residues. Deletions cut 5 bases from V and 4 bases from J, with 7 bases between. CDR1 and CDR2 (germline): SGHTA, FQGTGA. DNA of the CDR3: TGTGCCAGCAGCCAGGGGTCAGATACGCAGTATTTT. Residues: CASSQGSDTQYF.